The rows below give T cell receptor beta chains drawn from one sample of a study of a mutant IDH1 vaccine in newly diagnosed glioma. The data were produced by immunoSEQ multiplex PCR, yet TCRdb's version contains in-frame clones alone and is incomplete. The sample has tens of thousands of clones; over 75% are singletons. No antigen has been assigned to these receptors. The specimen was PBMCs, collected from a glioma patient whose treatment included an IDH1 peptide vaccine. Receptors were obtained from a man in his thirties or forties with glioma. Some clones in this sample may be carry-over from other donors' samples. The CDR3 runs from the conserved cysteine through the conserved F or W. D genes are given only for firm matches. Expanded clones are given a class, and other clones once, few, many or no size at all.

V gene: TRBV5-1
D gene: NA
J gene: TRBJ1-1
clone size: NA
CDR3 DNA: TGCGCCAGCAGCCCTTTATCAGGGTTCACTGAAGCTTTCTTT
CDR3 protein: CASSPLSGFTEAFF

V gene: TRBV28
D gene: NA
J gene: TRBJ1-1
clone size: NA
CDR3 DNA: TGTGCCAGCAGTTTAATCACGGGAGGGAACACTGAAGCTTTCTTT
CDR3 protein: CASSLITGGNTEAFF

V gene: TRBV9
D gene: NA
J gene: TRBJ1-1
clone size: few
CDR3 DNA: TGTGCCAGCAGCCCCGACCCCTTTGATGGCACTGAAGCTTTCTTT
CDR3 protein: CASSPDPFDGTEAFF

V gene: TRBV19
D gene: TRBD1
J gene: TRBJ1-6
clone size: few
CDR3 DNA: TGTGCCAGTAGTACCGCGACAGGGGGAAATTCACCCCTCCACTTT
CDR3 protein: CASSTATGGNSPLHF

V gene: TRBV19
D gene: TRBD1
J gene: TRBJ1-2
clone size: few
CDR3 DNA: TGTGCCAGTAGTCTCGGGACAGGGGGCTATGGCTACACCTTC
CDR3 protein: CASSLGTGGYGYTF

V gene: TRBV6-5
D gene: NA
J gene: TRBJ2-2
clone size: once
CDR3 DNA: TGTGCCAGCAGTCCAGGTTGGTCGAACACCGGGGAGCTGTTTTTT
CDR3 protein: CASSPGWSNTGELFF

V gene: TRBV10-3
D gene: TRBD1
J gene: TRBJ1-2
clone size: NA
CDR3 DNA: TGTGCCATCAGTACCCGACAGGGGGGTGGCTATGGCTACACCTTC
CDR3 protein: CAISTRQGGGYGYTF

V gene: TRBV13
D gene: TRBD1
J gene: TRBJ2-7
clone size: NA
CDR3 DNA: TGTGCCAGCAGCCGGGACAGTCCCTACGAGCAGTACTTC
CDR3 protein: CASSRDSPYEQYF

V gene: TRBV10-3
D gene: NA
J gene: TRBJ2-1
clone size: NA
CDR3 DNA: TGTGCCATCAGTGAGCGGGAGACGAGTGAGCAGTTCTTC
CDR3 protein: CAISERETSEQFF

V gene: TRBV4-3
D gene: NA
J gene: TRBJ1-2
clone size: NA
CDR3 DNA: TGCGCCAGCAGCCAAGATGGCGGGGGCTACACCTTC
CDR3 protein: CASSQDGGGYTF

V gene: TRBV19
D gene: NA
J gene: TRBJ1-5
clone size: few
CDR3 DNA: TGTGCCAGTAGTACTCTCTTACATAGCAATCAGCCCCAGCATTTT
CDR3 protein: CASSTLLHSNQPQHF

V gene: TRBV27
D gene: TRBD1
J gene: TRBJ1-2
clone size: NA
CDR3 DNA: TGTGCCAGCAGGAGACAGGGGGCCTATGGCTACACCTTC
CDR3 protein: CASRRQGAYGYTF

V gene: TRBV9
D gene: TRBD1
J gene: TRBJ1-3
clone size: NA
CDR3 DNA: TGTGCCGGTGGGACAGTCTCTGGAAACACCATATATTTT
CDR3 protein: CAGGTVSGNTIYF

V gene: TRBV7-3
D gene: NA
J gene: TRBJ1-6
clone size: NA
CDR3 DNA: TGTGCCAGCAGCTTAAGGGGAGATTCACCCCTCCACTTT
CDR3 protein: CASSLRGDSPLHF

V gene: TRBV27
D gene: NA
J gene: TRBJ1-1
clone size: medium-sized
CDR3 DNA: TGTGCCAGCAGTACAGGGAACACTGAAGCTTTCTTT
CDR3 protein: CASSTGNTEAFF

V gene: TRBV2
D gene: TRBD2
J gene: TRBJ2-5
clone size: NA
CDR3 DNA: TGTGCCAGCAGTTTCTTCGGGGGGATGGGGAAAGAGACCCAGTACTTC
CDR3 protein: CASSFFGGMGKETQYF

V gene: TRBV9
D gene: TRBD2
J gene: TRBJ2-3
clone size: once
CDR3 DNA: TGTGCCAGCAGCGTTTTAGCGGGAGTCACAGATACGCAGTATTTT
CDR3 protein: CASSVLAGVTDTQYF

V gene: TRBV27
D gene: NA
J gene: TRBJ1-5
clone size: NA
CDR3 DNA: TGTGCCAGCAGTTTTAACAGAGATTCCAATCAGCCCCAGCATTTT
CDR3 protein: CASSFNRDSNQPQHF